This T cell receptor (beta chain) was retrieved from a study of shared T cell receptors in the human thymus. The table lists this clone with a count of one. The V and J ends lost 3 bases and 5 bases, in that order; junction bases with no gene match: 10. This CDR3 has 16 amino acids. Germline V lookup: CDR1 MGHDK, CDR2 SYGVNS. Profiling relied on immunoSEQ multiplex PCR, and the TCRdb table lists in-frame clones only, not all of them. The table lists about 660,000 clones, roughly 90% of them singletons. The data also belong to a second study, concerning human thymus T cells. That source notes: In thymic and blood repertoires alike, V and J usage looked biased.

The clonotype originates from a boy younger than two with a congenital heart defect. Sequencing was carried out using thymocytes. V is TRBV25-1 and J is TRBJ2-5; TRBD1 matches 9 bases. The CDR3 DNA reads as TGTGCCAGCAGTGACCCCCACAGGGGGCATCTGGAGACCCAGTACTTC. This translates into CASSDPHRGHLETQYF.